A single sample gave rise to the 14 T cell receptor beta chains below, sequenced in a study of blood T cell repertoires in COVID-19. The assay was immunoSEQ multiplex PCR, and TCRdb's table has in-frame clones only and misses some. Seen here are around 60,000 clones, around 86% observed once, and the top ten hold more than 1%. Sequenced material: peripheral blood. Source of these receptors: a middle-aged man with acute or convalescent COVID-19.

This clone showed up just once. One end of the junction does not line up with germline, which may come from a read error. This chain uses TRBV24-1 with TRBJ1-4; D not certain. Germline V gene sequence: CDR1 KGHDR, CDR2 SFDVKD. The CDR3 contains 9 residues. The CDR3 is CATGGSQKF. CDR3 nucleotides: TGTGCCACCGGAGGCAGCCAAAAATTT.

This clone was detected only once. CDR3 amino acids: CASTVSRATYEQYF. The CDR3 DNA reads as TGTGCCAGCACGGTGAGCAGGGCGACCTACGAGCAGTACTTC. The genes are TRBV6-5 and TRBJ2-7; a weak D match, TRBD1 (5 bases). Germline lookup yields CDR1 MNHEY and CDR2 SVGAGI. The V gene lost 7 bases and the J gene lost 2 bases, with 15 bases spanning the gap. CDR3 size: 14 residues.

This clone is a singleton in its sample. V gene TRBV14 combines with J gene TRBJ1-4, with D unclear. This CDR3 comprises 14 residues. The V end lost 3 bases, the J end lost 5 bases, and 10 bases lay between the germline ends. Germline-derived CDR1 and CDR2 are SGHDN and FVKESK. DNA of the CDR3: TGTGCCAGCAGCCAGGGGAGTTTGAATGAAAAACTGTTTTTT. As protein: CASSQGSLNEKLFF.

The chain recombines TRBV3-1 (or the pseudogene TRBV3-2) with TRBJ2-5; 14 nucleotides match TRBD2. From germline, CDR1 is LGHDT and CDR2 YNNKEL (reference sequence). J gave up 2 bases and V 4 bases, and 6 bases lay outside the gene matches. CDR3 length equals 17 residues. In nucleotides, the CDR3 is TGTGCCAGCAGCCTCCCGACTAGCGGGGGGGCGCAAGAGACCCAGTACTTC. Amino acid sequence: CASSLPTSGGAQETQYF.

The chain joins TRBV7-3 to TRBJ2-1, with D maybe TRBD2 (6 bases). V lost 2 bases and J lost 2, with 10 bases in between. Germline V gives CDR1 SGHTA, CDR2 FQGTGA. The CDR3 consists of 15 residues. The DNA for the CDR3 is TGTGCCAGCAGCTTATCCGGGACTCCCTACAATGAGCAGTTCTTC. It yields the protein CASSLSGTPYNEQFF.

This clone has just a few counts. This rearrangement joins TRBV27 to TRBJ2-7; weak D call: TRBD1 (5 bases). Per germline, CDR1 MNHEY and CDR2 SMNVEV (reference sequence). Trimming removed 0 bases at V and 4 bases at J, with 7 bases between. There are 13 residues in the CDR3. CDR3 sequence reads: CASSLSRQYEQYF. CDR3 nucleotides: TGTGCCAGCAGTTTATCGAGACAGTACGAGCAGTACTTC.

The chain uses TRBV14 and TRBJ2-3; 8 nucleotides agree with TRBD2. In germline, CDR1 is SGHDN, CDR2 FVKESK. The CDR3 has 14 amino acids. V gave up 4 bases and J gave up 9 bases; unmatched junction bases: 9. In nucleotides, the CDR3 is TGTGCCAGCAGCCCCTTGACTAGCGTAAAAACGCAGTATTTT. Translation: CASSPLTSVKTQYF.

The chain links TRBV5-1 to TRBJ1-1; the match to TRBD1 covers 12 bases. V lost 6 bases to trimming and J lost 4 bases; unmatched junction nucleotides: 13. Germline V gene data show CDR1 as SGHRS and CDR2 as YFSETQ. The CDR3 runs 17 residues. The CDR3 region has the DNA TGCGCCAGCATGATTAACGGCCCGGGACAGGGGGCCACTGAAGCTTTCTTT. Translating gives CASMINGPGQGATEAFF.

This rearrangement joins TRBV5-4 to TRBJ2-5; no clear D gene. Germline V gene data show CDR1 as SGHNT and CDR2 as YYREEE (reference sequence). Trimming took 0 bases from V and 3 from J, leaving 6 bases between them. The CDR3 is 13 amino acids. CDR3 in amino acids: CASSLGPKETQYF. CDR3 sequence (DNA): TGTGCCAGCAGCTTGGGGCCGAAAGAGACCCAGTACTTC.

This sequence joins TRBV20-1 and TRBJ2-3, with 13 bases lining up with TRBD2. Germline CDR1 reads DFQATT; CDR2 reads SNEGSKA (reference sequence). The V segment lost 3 bases and the J segment 1 base; nucleotides outside the gene matches: 1. This CDR3 spans 15 amino acids. The CDR3 region has the DNA TGCAGTGCTAGTGGGACTAGCGGGGGCACAGATACGCAGTATTTT. It encodes CSASGTSGGTDTQYF.

This clone was observed a single time. A read error may produce the germline difference seen at one junction end. Here the CDR3 reads CASRRGTGISNQPQHF. CDR3 DNA: TGTGCTAGCAGGAGAGGGACAGGGATTAGCAATCAGCCCCAGCATTTT. This sequence joins TRBV7-7 and TRBJ1-5; 9 nucleotides match TRBD1. The CDR3 covers 16 residues. Germline V gene lookup returns CDR1 SSHAT and CDR2 FNYEAQ (reference sequence).

This sequence joins TRBV9 and TRBJ2-3; TRBD2 matches at 8 bases. The germline gives CDR1 SGDLS, CDR2 YYNGEE. The CDR3 contains 15 residues. V was clipped by 0 bases and J by 3 bases; unmatched bases: 3. The DNA of the CDR3 is TGTGCCAGCAGCGTAGCGGGGGGGCGGACAGATACGCAGTATTTT. It translates to CASSVAGGRTDTQYF.

V is TRBV18 and J is TRBJ1-1; the match to TRBD1 covers 9 bases. Trimming removed 5 bases from V and 12 bases from J; junction bases left unmatched: 10. Germline V gene data show CDR1 as KGHSH and CDR2 as LQKENI. The length of the CDR3 is 13 residues. The CDR3 DNA reads as TGTGCCAGCTCATTATCCGGGACAGGGAGAACTTTCTTT. Protein sequence: CASSLSGTGRTFF.

V usage is TRBV6-5 and J usage is TRBJ2-3, with D possibly matching TRBD2 (6 bases). Trimming removed 7 bases at V and 3 bases at J, with 11 bases between. Germline V gene lookup returns CDR1 MNHEY and CDR2 SVGAGI. The CDR3 spans 13 residues. Here the CDR3 DNA reads TGTGCCAGCAATAGGGACTTAACAGATACGCAGTATTTT. Translating it yields CASNRDLTDTQYF.